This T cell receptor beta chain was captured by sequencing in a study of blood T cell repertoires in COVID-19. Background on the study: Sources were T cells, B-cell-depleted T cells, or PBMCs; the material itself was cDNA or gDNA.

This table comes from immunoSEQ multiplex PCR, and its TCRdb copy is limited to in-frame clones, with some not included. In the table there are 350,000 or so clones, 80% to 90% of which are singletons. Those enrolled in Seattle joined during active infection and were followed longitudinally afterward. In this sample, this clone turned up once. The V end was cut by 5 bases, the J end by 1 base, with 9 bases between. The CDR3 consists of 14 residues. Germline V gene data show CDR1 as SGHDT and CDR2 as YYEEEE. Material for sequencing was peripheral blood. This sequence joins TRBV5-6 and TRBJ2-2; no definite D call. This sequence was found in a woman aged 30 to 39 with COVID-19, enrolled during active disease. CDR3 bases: TGTGCCAGCAGTTGGCGGAAGAACACCGGGGAGCTGTTTTTT. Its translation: CASSWRKNTGELFF.